This entry concerns a single T cell receptor (beta chain). Mismatch with germline at one junction end may stem from a read error. Enrolled through a virtual design, the participants were between roughly 18 and 90 years of age and came from 24 US areas. Within 2 weeks of study entry, exposed participants had contacted a PCR-confirmed or clinician-diagnosed COVID-19 case. The data belong to a study of blood T cell repertoires in COVID-19. Study at large: The samples span acute and convalescent COVID-19 from the United States, Italy and Spain. T cells, B-cell-depleted T cells, or PBMCs supplied cDNA or gDNA.

Germline V gene lookup returns CDR1 LNHDA and CDR2 SQIVND (reference sequence). The CDR3 spans 13 residues. Data came from immunoSEQ multiplex PCR; TCRdb stores just in-frame clones and leaves some out. The table records about 200,000 clones, about 80% of them present only once. The receptor was derived from a woman aged 45 to 65 who had been exposed to COVID-19. The V gene is TRBV19, the J gene TRBJ1-6; D is unclear. Sequencing was carried out using PBMCs or T cells enriched from blood (not recorded which). For the CDR3, the DNA is TGTGCCAGTAGTCCCGACGGAGATTCACCCTTCCACTTT. Encoded protein: CASSPDGDSPFHF.